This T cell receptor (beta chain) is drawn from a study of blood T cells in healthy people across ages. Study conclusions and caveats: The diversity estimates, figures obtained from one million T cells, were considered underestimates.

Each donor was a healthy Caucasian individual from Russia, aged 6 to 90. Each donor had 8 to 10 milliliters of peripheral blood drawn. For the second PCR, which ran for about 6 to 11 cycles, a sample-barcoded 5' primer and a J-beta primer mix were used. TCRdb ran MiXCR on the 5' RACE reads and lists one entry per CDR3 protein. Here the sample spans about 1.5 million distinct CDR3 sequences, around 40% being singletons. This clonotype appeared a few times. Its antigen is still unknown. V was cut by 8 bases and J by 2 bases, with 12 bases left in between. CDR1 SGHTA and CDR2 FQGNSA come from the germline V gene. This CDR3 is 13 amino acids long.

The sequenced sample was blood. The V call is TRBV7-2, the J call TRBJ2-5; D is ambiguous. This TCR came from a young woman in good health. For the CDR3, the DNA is TGTGCCAGCCACTGGGTTGGTCAAGAGACCCAGTACTTC. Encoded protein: CASHWVGQETQYF. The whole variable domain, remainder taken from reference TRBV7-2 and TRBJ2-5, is GAGVSQSPSNKVTEKGKDVELRCDPISGHTALYWYRQSLGQGLEFLIYFQGNSAPDKSGLPSDRFSAERTGGSVSTLTIQRTQQEDSAVYLCASHWVGQETQYFGPGTRLLVL.